This T cell receptor (beta chain) derives from a study of blood T cell dynamics during melanoma immunotherapy. Using immunoSEQ multiplex PCR, the repertoire was profiled, and TCRdb retains in-frame clones only, with some absent. The repertoire includes more than 8,000 clones, over 65% of them detected once, and approximately 1% sits in the top ten. Time point defined: pre-treatment baseline. This clone occurred a few times. CDR3 size: 14 residues. The V segment lost 6 bases and the J segment 4 bases; nucleotides outside the gene matches: 7. Looked up from germline, CDR1 is SGHTA and CDR2 is FQGTGA. The origin of this receptor is a human donor with melanoma. Material: blood, obtained from a patient treated with checkpoint blockade. The chain has TRBV7-3 and TRBJ1-1; 8 bases match TRBD1. The CDR3 nucleotides are TGTGCCAGCAGAAGGACAGGGCGTAGCACTGAAGCTTTCTTT. Its protein is CASRRTGRSTEAFF.